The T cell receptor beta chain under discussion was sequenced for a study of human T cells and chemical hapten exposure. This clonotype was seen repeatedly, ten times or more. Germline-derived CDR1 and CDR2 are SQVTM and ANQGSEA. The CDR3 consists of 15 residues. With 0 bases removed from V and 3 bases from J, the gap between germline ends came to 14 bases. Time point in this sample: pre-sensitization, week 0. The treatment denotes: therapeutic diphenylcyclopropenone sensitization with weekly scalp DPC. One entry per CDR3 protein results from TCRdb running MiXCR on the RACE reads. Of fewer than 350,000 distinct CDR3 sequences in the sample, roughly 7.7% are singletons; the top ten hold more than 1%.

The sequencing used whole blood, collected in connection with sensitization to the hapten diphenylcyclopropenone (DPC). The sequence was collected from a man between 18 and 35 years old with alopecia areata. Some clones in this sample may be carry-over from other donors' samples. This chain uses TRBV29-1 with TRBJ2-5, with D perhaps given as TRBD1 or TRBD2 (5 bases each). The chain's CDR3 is CSVEDARDGKETQYF. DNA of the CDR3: TGCAGCGTTGAAGACGCTCGGGACGGAAAAGAGACCCAGTACTTC.